The 26 T cell receptor beta chains below come from one sample, sequenced in a study of blood T cells in healthy people across ages. A second PCR, run for roughly 6 to 11 cycles, used a sample-barcoded 5' primer plus a J-beta primer mix. Using its own MiXCR run on the 5' RACE reads, TCRdb lists one record per CDR3 protein. The sample comprises approximately 960,000 distinct CDR3 sequences, 25% to 35% of which are singletons, and approximately 10% rests with the top ten. The sample was also reused in another study, on T cells of mothers and their children.

The sample taken for sequencing was blood. These receptors were obtained from a woman in her thirties or forties in good health.

This chain links TRBV28 with TRBJ1-2; 10 nucleotides align to TRBD1. CDR3 length: 16 residues. Germline loops: CDR1 MDHEN, CDR2 SYDVKM. V lost 6 bases, J lost 0 bases, and 7 bases stayed unmatched. CDR3 bases: TGTGCCAGCAGCCCCGGGGGACAGGGGACTAACTATGGCTACACCTTC. Translation: CASSPGGQGTNYGYTF.

This clonotype was recorded at least ten times. The chain couples TRBV5-6 to TRBJ2-7; 9 nucleotides match TRBD2. The CDR3 contains 13 residues. V dropped 0 bases and J dropped 7; count of bases not matched to a gene: 2. Per the germline V gene, CDR1 is SGHDT and CDR2 is YYEEEE. This CDR3 is CASSLAAGGEQYF. The CDR3 DNA reads as TGTGCCAGCAGCTTGGCAGCGGGGGGAGAGCAGTACTTC.

The rearrangement links TRBV29-1 to TRBJ2-7; 7 bases align to TRBD1. Judging by the DNA end, TRBJ2-5 fits better; the J call may be wrong. The CDR3 is 12 amino acids. Germline lookup yields CDR1 SQVTM and CDR2 ANQGSEA. The CDR3 DNA reads as TGCAGCGGCCTAGGGGGCGAGGAGACCCAGTACTTC. It yields the protein CSGLGGEETQYF.

This clonotype was counted a few times. V usage is TRBV7-9 and J usage is TRBJ2-7, with D possibly TRBD1 on 5 matching bases. V dropped 1 base and J dropped 1 base, with 14 bases sitting between them. This CDR3 region has 16 residues. Germline CDR1 and CDR2: SEHNR and FQNEAQ (reference sequence). CDR3 coding DNA: TGTGCCAGCAGCTTAGGTCTGGGGCCTAAATCCTACGAGCAGTACTTC. Translated, it gives CASSLGLGPKSYEQYF.

This clonotype was observed a handful of times. The J gene is TRBJ1-1, the V gene TRBV9; possibly TRBD1 for D (5 bases). Germline CDR1 SGDLS, CDR2 YYNGEE. Trimming stripped 4 bases from V and 5 bases from J, with 18 bases between. The CDR3 totals 15 residues. This chain's CDR3 is CASSQAGGALTEAFF. The CDR3 DNA follows: TGTGCCAGCAGCCAGGCTGGAGGGGCGCTTACTGAAGCTTTCTTT. The complete variable domain, with remaining parts taken from reference TRBV9 and TRBJ1-1, reads DSGVTQTPKHLITATGQRVTLRCSPRSGDLSVYWYQQSLDQGLQFLIQYYNGEERAKGNILERFSAQQFPDLHSELNLSSLELGDSALYFCASSQAGGALTEAFFGQGTRLTVV.

In this sample, this clonotype turned up a few times. This chain connects TRBV29-1 to TRBJ2-4, with D maybe TRBD1 (6 bases). CDR1 is SQVTM and CDR2 is ANQGSEA in the germline V gene. The V and J ends lost 3 bases and 13 bases respectively, with 19 bases between them. The CDR3 contains 13 residues. For the CDR3, the DNA is TGCAGCGTTGACGGGGACATTGGGAATGAGCAGTACTTC. Translation: CSVDGDIGNEQYF.

The chain combines TRBV29-1 with TRBJ1-2; the D is unclear. Germline CDR1 is SQVTM and CDR2 is ANQGSEA. V shed 3 bases and J shed 5 bases, with 13 bases lying between them. This CDR3 comprises 13 residues. The CDR3 sequence is CSVDPGVEYGYTF. In DNA form, the CDR3 reads TGCAGCGTTGACCCGGGAGTCGAGTATGGCTACACCTTC.

The rearrangement uses TRBV18 and TRBJ1-1; D is uncertain. The CDR3 consists of 15 residues. The V and J ends lost 2 bases and 1 base respectively, with 11 bases between them. Germline lookup yields CDR1 KGHSH and CDR2 LQKENI. The CDR3 DNA reads TGTGCCAGCTCACCAAGAGGGCCGCCGAACACTGAAGCTTTCTTT. This encodes CASSPRGPPNTEAFF.

This clonotype was picked up a small number of times. An end of the junction does not agree with germline; a read error may underlie this. V usage is TRBV7-7 and J usage is TRBJ2-3; possibly TRBD2 for D (5 bases). Per the germline V gene, CDR1 is SSHAT and CDR2 is FNYEAQ (reference sequence). The CDR3 totals 16 residues. This CDR3 reads CASSPLSGRRADTQYF. The DNA of the CDR3 is TGTGCTAGCAGTCCACTGAGCGGAAGACGCGCAGATACGCAGTATTTT.

On this clonotype: Being one base from a much bigger clone, this may be a read error. The chain employs TRBV29-1 and TRBJ2-7; D perhaps matches TRBD2 (7 bases). The CDR3 extends over 13 amino acids. Per the germline V gene, CDR1 is SQVTM and CDR2 is ANQGSEA. V was cut by 3 bases and J by 5 bases, with 14 bases left in between. The chain's CDR3 is CSVEGGQAHEQYF. CDR3 DNA sequence: TGCAGCGTTGAGGGGGGGCAGGCCCACGAGCAGTACTTC.

The chain has TRBV27 and TRBJ2-1; 7 bases line up with TRBD1. CDR3 length: 15 amino acids. The V and J ends lost 8 bases and 0 bases, in that order; junction bases with no gene match: 7. Germline CDR1 and CDR2: MNHEY and SMNVEV (reference sequence). The DNA of the CDR3 is TGTGCCAGCTGGGACAGTGGATCCTCCTACAATGAGCAGTTCTTC. Protein: CASWDSGSSYNEQFF.

The chain carries TRBV7-9 and TRBJ2-1, with 7 bases that match TRBD2. V lost 5 bases to trimming and J lost 12 bases; unmatched junction nucleotides: 16. CDR3 size: 15 residues. The V gene's germline CDR1 is SEHNR and CDR2 FQNEAQ (reference sequence). CDR3: CASSQTVGGKSAQFF. The CDR3 nucleotides are TGTGCCAGCAGCCAAACCGTGGGGGGGAAGTCGGCGCAGTTCTTC.

The chain links TRBV28 to TRBJ2-7; 9 positions agree with TRBD1. The J segment lost 4 bases and the V segment lost 2 bases, leaving 9 bases of the junction unmatched. The CDR3 is 16 amino acids. Germline V gives CDR1 MDHEN, CDR2 SYDVKM. As DNA, the CDR3 is TGTGCCAGCAGTTTACCCCAGAGACAGGGGGGATACGAGCAGTACTTC. Its translation: CASSLPQRQGGYEQYF.

This clonotype has a count of ten or more. The chain employs TRBV24-1 and TRBJ1-2; maybe TRBD1 (5 bases). Germline V CDR1 and CDR2: KGHDR, SFDVKD. Trimming left V 1 base short and J 0 bases short, with 8 bases between. This CDR3 is built from 15 residues. The CDR3 sequence: CATSDFRGANYGYTF. Here the CDR3 DNA reads TGTGCCACCAGTGATTTTCGGGGGGCTAACTATGGCTACACCTTC.

Comments on this clonotype: This may come from a read error, since a much larger clone is one base off. The chain employs TRBV20-1 and TRBJ2-7; 7 positions match TRBD2. Germline CDR1 reads DFQATT; CDR2 reads SNEGSKA (reference sequence). The CDR3 consists of 14 residues. Written as DNA, the CDR3 is TGCAGTGCTAGCGGGGGACTAAGCTCCTACGAGCGGTACTTC. As protein: CSASGGLSSYERYF.

This clonotype was counted many times. The chain recombines TRBV29-1 with TRBJ2-6, with D possibly matching TRBD1 (5 bases). The germline V gene has CDR1 SQVTM and CDR2 ANQGSEA. Trimming left V 4 bases short and J 3 bases short, with 13 bases between. This CDR3 contains 15 residues. The CDR3 sequence is CSVVASGNGANVLTF. As DNA, the CDR3 is TGCAGCGTTGTCGCGTCAGGGAATGGGGCCAACGTCCTGACTTTC.

Points on this clonotype: A much larger clone sits a single nucleotide away, making a read error possible. V usage is TRBV20-1 and J usage is TRBJ2-5, with 8 bases matching TRBD2. CDR3 size: 13 residues. Germline CDR1 is DFQATT and CDR2 is SNEGSKA (reference sequence). In DNA form, the CDR3 reads TGCAGGACCGGGGGGGACCTCCAAGAGACCCAGTACTTC. It encodes CRTGGDLQETQYF.

This clonotype was detected a few times. This may stem from a read error, because a much larger clone lies one nucleotide away. The V gene is TRBV28, the J gene TRBJ2-5; D ambiguous. The DNA matches TRBJ2-1 better at its end, which makes the J call doubtful. The CDR3 runs to 13 residues. Germline CDR1 is MDHEN and CDR2 is SYDVKM. CDR3 nucleotides: TGTGCCAGCAGTTTGGGTAGAAGAGAGACCCAGTTCTTC. Translating it yields CASSLGRRETQFF.

The chain has TRBV5-1 and TRBJ2-3, with 7 bases fitting TRBD1. This CDR3 has 15 residues. CDR1 SGHRS and CDR2 YFSETQ come from the germline V gene. Trimming took 0 bases from V and 3 from J; bases not matched to a gene: 4. This chain's CDR3 is CASSLEGADTDTQYF. CDR3 nucleotides: TGCGCCAGCAGCTTGGAGGGGGCGGATACAGATACGCAGTATTTT.

V is TRBV3-1 and J is TRBJ2-4, with 9 bases lining up with TRBD2. Trimming cost V 2 bases and J 1 base; bases outside gene matches: 6. The CDR3 contains 17 residues. Germline CDR1 is LGHDT and CDR2 is YNNKEL (reference sequence). CDR3 sequence: CASSQRGGATAKNIQYF. CDR3 bases: TGTGCCAGCAGCCAACGCGGGGGGGCCACGGCCAAAAACATTCAGTACTTC.

This clonotype has only a few counts. The chain links TRBV27 to TRBJ2-3, with 7 nucleotides matching TRBD2. This CDR3 is built from 16 residues. Germline CDR1 reads MNHEY; CDR2 reads SMNVEV (reference sequence). The V gene end was trimmed by 6 bases and the J gene end by 4 bases; junction bases not matched to a gene: 13. CDR3 loop: CASSLIPGGRADTQYF. Here the CDR3 DNA reads TGTGCCAGCAGCCTCATCCCCGGGGGGAGGGCAGATACGCAGTATTTT.

This clonotype was seen a handful of times. This chain connects TRBV19 to TRBJ2-7; 9 nucleotides align to TRBD1. This CDR3 is 14 amino acids long. Trimming took 5 bases from V and 5 from J; bases not matched to a gene: 7. The germline V gene has CDR1 LNHDA and CDR2 SQIVND (reference sequence). The CDR3 spells CASSAQGARNEQYF. The DNA of the CDR3 is TGTGCCAGTAGTGCACAGGGGGCGCGGAACGAGCAGTACTTC.

This clonotype was observed many times. As DNA, the CDR3 is TGTGCCAGCAGTGACGTGGACGGTTCCTACGAGCAGTACTTC. This sequence encodes CASSDVDGSYEQYF. This chain links TRBV12-3 or TRBV12-4 with TRBJ2-7; no firm D call. The CDR3 sequence is 14 residues long. Trimming took 5 bases from V and 1 from J, leaving 12 bases between them.

Remarks on this clonotype: Being one base from a much bigger clone, this may be a read error. V usage is TRBV18 and J usage is TRBJ2-6; weak D call: TRBD1 (5 bases). Germline V lookup: CDR1 KGHSH, CDR2 LQKENI. The CDR3 contains 15 residues. The CDR3 sequence is CASSPPKSGANVRTF. CDR3 sequence (DNA): TGTGCCAGCTCACCACCCAAGTCTGGGGCCAACGTCCGGACTTTC.

The V and J genes are TRBV29-1 and TRBJ1-2, with D unresolved. V was pared by 4 bases and J by 3 bases, with 12 bases between. CDR1 is SQVTM and CDR2 is ANQGSEA in the germline V gene. This CDR3 spans 13 amino acids. CDR3 DNA sequence: TGCAGCGTTGTAGCCGCCACAGACTATGGCTACACCTTC. Translation gives CSVVAATDYGYTF.

There are many counts of this clonotype. In nucleotides, the CDR3 is TGCAGCGTTGTCGAGCCGACGACGTACAATGAGCAGTTCTTC. Protein sequence: CSVVEPTTYNEQFF. The rearrangement uses TRBV29-1 and TRBJ2-1, with unresolved D. The germline V gene has CDR1 SQVTM and CDR2 ANQGSEA. CDR3 length: 14 amino acids. Trimming left V 4 bases short and J 4 bases short, with 14 bases between.